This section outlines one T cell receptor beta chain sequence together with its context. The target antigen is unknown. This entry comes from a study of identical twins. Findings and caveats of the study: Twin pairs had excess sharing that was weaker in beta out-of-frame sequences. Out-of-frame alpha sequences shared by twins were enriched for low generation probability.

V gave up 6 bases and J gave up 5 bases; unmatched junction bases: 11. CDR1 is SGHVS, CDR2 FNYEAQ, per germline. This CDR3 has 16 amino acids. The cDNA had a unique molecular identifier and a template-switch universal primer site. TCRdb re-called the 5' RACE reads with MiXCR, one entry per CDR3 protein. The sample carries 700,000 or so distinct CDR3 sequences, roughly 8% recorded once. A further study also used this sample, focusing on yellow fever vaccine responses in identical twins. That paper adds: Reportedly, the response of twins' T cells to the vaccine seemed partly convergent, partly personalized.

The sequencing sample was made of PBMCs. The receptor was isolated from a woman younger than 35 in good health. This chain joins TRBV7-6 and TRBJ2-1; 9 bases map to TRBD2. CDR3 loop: CASSLSGSGGHNEQFF. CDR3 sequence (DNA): TGTGCCAGCAGTCTTAGCGGGAGCGGGGGTCACAATGAGCAGTTCTTC.